These T cell receptor beta chains were read from a single sample in a study of CD8 T cells in ankylosing spondylitis. TCRdb called the 5' RACE reads again in MiXCR, with one record for every CDR3 protein. The table lists about 340,000 distinct CDR3 sequences, roughly 20% of them singletons. The material sequenced was blood, either unsorted or a sorted T cell fraction (not recorded which). These receptor sequences come from a male donor with ankylosing spondylitis or in good health (not recorded which). Each CDR3 is given with its conserved first and last residue. Each record gives: CDR3 length, clone size, D gene, J gene, V gene, CDR3 DNA, CDR3 protein. The D gene is left open where the match is weak. Some rows mark clone size as missing; the rest say once, few, many or name a class of expanded clone.

CDR3 length: 15
clone size: .
D gene: .
J gene: TRBJ1-5
V gene: TRBV9
CDR3 DNA: TGTGCCAGCAGCCCCGGCAGCAGGGTCCATCAGCCCCAGCATTTT
CDR3 protein: CASSPGSRVHQPQHF

CDR3 length: 13
clone size: many
D gene: TRBD1
J gene: TRBJ1-1
V gene: TRBV12-3/TRBV12-4
CDR3 DNA: TGTGCCAGCAGCCATACAGGGGGCCCTGAAGCTTTCTTT
CDR3 protein: CASSHTGGPEAFF

CDR3 length: 15
clone size: .
D gene: .
J gene: TRBJ2-3
V gene: TRBV27
CDR3 DNA: TGTGCCAGCAGTTTACAGGCTTCCAGCACAGATACGCAGTATTTT
CDR3 protein: CASSLQASSTDTQYF

CDR3 length: 16
clone size: .
D gene: .
J gene: TRBJ2-5
V gene: TRBV3-1
CDR3 DNA: TGTGCCAGCAGCCTTCTCCTGACAGGGAGCGGGGAGACCCAGTACTTC
CDR3 protein: CASSLLLTGSGETQYF

CDR3 length: 12
clone size: .
D gene: .
J gene: TRBJ2-7
V gene: TRBV15
CDR3 DNA: TGTGCCACCAGCAGACCCTCCTACGAGCAGTACTTC
CDR3 protein: CATSRPSYEQYF

CDR3 length: 12
clone size: few
D gene: TRBD1
J gene: TRBJ2-5
V gene: TRBV6-5
CDR3 DNA: TGCTCCACAGGGGGTCCTCAGGAGACCCAGTACTTC
CDR3 protein: CSTGGPQETQYF

CDR3 length: 14
clone size: .
D gene: .
J gene: TRBJ2-2
V gene: TRBV2
CDR3 DNA: TGTGCCAGCAGTGGCTATACAGTTCTAGGGGAGCTGTTTTTT
CDR3 protein: CASSGYTVLGELFF

CDR3 length: 14
clone size: few
D gene: .
J gene: TRBJ2-7
V gene: TRBV30
CDR3 DNA: TGTGCCTGGAGGGGCGGGTTCCCCCTCTACGAGCAGTACTTC
CDR3 protein: CAWRGGFPLYEQYF

CDR3 length: 13
clone size: once
D gene: .
J gene: TRBJ1-5
V gene: TRBV12-3/TRBV12-4
CDR3 DNA: TGTGCCAGCAGGGAAGGGGGTTATCAGCCCCAGCATTTT
CDR3 protein: CASREGGYQPQHF

CDR3 length: 14
clone size: many
D gene: .
J gene: TRBJ2-7
V gene: TRBV25-1
CDR3 DNA: TGTGCCAGCTCGGGGGCGGGACGAGGAGACGAGCAGTACTTC
CDR3 protein: CASSGAGRGDEQYF

CDR3 length: 16
clone size: .
D gene: .
J gene: TRBJ2-2
V gene: TRBV12-5
CDR3 DNA: TGTGCTAGTGGTTTCCTACCGGGGTCGAACACCGGGGAGCTGTTTTTT
CDR3 protein: CASGFLPGSNTGELFF

CDR3 length: 16
clone size: .
D gene: .
J gene: TRBJ2-1
V gene: TRBV28
CDR3 DNA: TGTGCCAGCACCCCTCTAACAGGGAGGCCCTACAATGAGCAGTTCTTC
CDR3 protein: CASTPLTGRPYNEQFF

CDR3 length: 12
clone size: .
D gene: .
J gene: TRBJ2-7
V gene: TRBV29-1
CDR3 DNA: TGCAGCGTTGAGGGTGTCTCCTACGAGCAGTACTTC
CDR3 protein: CSVEGVSYEQYF

CDR3 length: 14
clone size: few
D gene: TRBD1
J gene: TRBJ1-2
V gene: TRBV29-1
CDR3 DNA: TGCAGCGTGGGGCGTGGGGACAGGGAAGGGGGCTACACCTTC
CDR3 protein: CSVGRGDREGGYTF

CDR3 length: 15
clone size: .
D gene: .
J gene: TRBJ2-7
V gene: TRBV27
CDR3 DNA: TGTGCCAGCAGTGGCGGTGTTTCGAGGATCTACGAGCAGTACTTC
CDR3 protein: CASSGGVSRIYEQYF

CDR3 length: 14
clone size: few
D gene: .
J gene: TRBJ1-4
V gene: TRBV9
CDR3 DNA: TGTGCCAGCAGCGTTGGCAGGGTTGACGAAAAACTGTTTTTT
CDR3 protein: CASSVGRVDEKLFF

CDR3 length: 14
clone size: few
D gene: TRBD1
J gene: TRBJ2-1
V gene: TRBV29-1
CDR3 DNA: TGCAGCGTGAAGGGGCGACAGGGGCGGAATGAGCAGTTCTTC
CDR3 protein: CSVKGRQGRNEQFF

CDR3 length: 16
clone size: .
D gene: .
J gene: TRBJ2-3
V gene: TRBV12-3/TRBV12-4
CDR3 DNA: TGTGCCAGCAGACCTGACGGAGCGGAAAGCACAGATACGCAGTATTTT
CDR3 protein: CASRPDGAESTDTQYF

CDR3 length: 14
clone size: few
D gene: .
J gene: TRBJ2-5
V gene: TRBV20-1
CDR3 DNA: TGCAGTGCTAGGGGACCGATAATCCAAGAGACCCAGTACTTC
CDR3 protein: CSARGPIIQETQYF

CDR3 length: 17
clone size: many
D gene: TRBD1
J gene: TRBJ2-1
V gene: TRBV10-3
CDR3 DNA: TGTGCCATCAGTGAACAACAAGGGACAGGGATGGCCGATGAGCAGTTCTTC
CDR3 protein: CAISEQQGTGMADEQFF

CDR3 length: 19
clone size: .
D gene: TRBD2
J gene: TRBJ2-2
V gene: TRBV5-6
CDR3 DNA: TGTGCCAGCAGCCCCTCCGGTGCGGGGGACCGAGCGAACACCGGGGAGCTGTTTTTT
CDR3 protein: CASSPSGAGDRANTGELFF

CDR3 length: 14
clone size: .
D gene: .
J gene: TRBJ2-3
V gene: TRBV12-3/TRBV12-4
CDR3 DNA: TGTGCCAGCAGCGCGACGGAAAGCACAGATACGCAGTATTTT
CDR3 protein: CASSATESTDTQYF

CDR3 length: 16
clone size: .
D gene: TRBD1
J gene: TRBJ2-1
V gene: TRBV4-1
CDR3 DNA: TGCGCCAGCAGGTGGACAGGGGCCGGTTTAGGAAGTGAGCAGTTCTTC
CDR3 protein: CASRWTGAGLGSEQFF

CDR3 length: 15
clone size: few
D gene: .
J gene: TRBJ2-7
V gene: TRBV5-6
CDR3 DNA: TGTGCCAGCAGCTGGGGGTGGGGGGGCGTCTACGAGCAGTACTTC
CDR3 protein: CASSWGWGGVYEQYF

CDR3 length: 18
clone size: .
D gene: TRBD2
J gene: TRBJ2-1
V gene: TRBV27
CDR3 DNA: TGTGCCAGCAGTTTGTCCATTGCCGGGACTAGATATTCGGGTGAGCAGTTCTTC
CDR3 protein: CASSLSIAGTRYSGEQFF

CDR3 length: 12
clone size: many
D gene: .
J gene: TRBJ2-1
V gene: TRBV5-6
CDR3 DNA: TGTGCCAGCAGCCAGGACTCCAATGAGCAGTTCTTC
CDR3 protein: CASSQDSNEQFF

CDR3 length: 13
clone size: .
D gene: .
J gene: TRBJ2-7
V gene: TRBV20-1
CDR3 DNA: TGCAGTGCGTCCGGGACCAACTCCTACGAGCAGTACTTC
CDR3 protein: CSASGTNSYEQYF